This TCR beta chain was sequenced during a study of glioma-infiltrating T cells after dendritic cell vaccination. About the research overall: Dendritic cell vaccination trial patients had either newly diagnosed or recurrent glioblastoma. Monocyte-derived dendritic cells, cultured approximately 7 days with IL-4 and GM-CSF, were pulsed with autologous tumor lysate.

Only in-frame clones appear in the TCRdb table, and some are missing; sequencing was by immunoSEQ multiplex PCR. Of fewer than 70,000 clones in the sample, under 90% were seen once. Time point here: after dendritic cell vaccination, including at tumor progression/relapse. Selection required adequate fresh-frozen tumor tissue plus more than two years' survival data. All glioblastoma patients lacked an isocitrate dehydrogenase mutation. CDR3 length: 14 amino acids. J gave up 5 bases and V 3 bases, and 6 bases lay outside the gene matches. Germline CDR1 and CDR2: SGHVS and FQNEAQ. The sample consisted of blood, taken after dendritic cell vaccination. The chain carries TRBV7-8 and TRBJ2-7; 8 bases are a match to TRBD1. The source is a human donor with glioblastoma. CDR3: CASSLADRVDEQYF. The CDR3 bases are TGTGCCAGCAGCTTGGCGGACAGGGTTGACGAGCAGTACTTC.